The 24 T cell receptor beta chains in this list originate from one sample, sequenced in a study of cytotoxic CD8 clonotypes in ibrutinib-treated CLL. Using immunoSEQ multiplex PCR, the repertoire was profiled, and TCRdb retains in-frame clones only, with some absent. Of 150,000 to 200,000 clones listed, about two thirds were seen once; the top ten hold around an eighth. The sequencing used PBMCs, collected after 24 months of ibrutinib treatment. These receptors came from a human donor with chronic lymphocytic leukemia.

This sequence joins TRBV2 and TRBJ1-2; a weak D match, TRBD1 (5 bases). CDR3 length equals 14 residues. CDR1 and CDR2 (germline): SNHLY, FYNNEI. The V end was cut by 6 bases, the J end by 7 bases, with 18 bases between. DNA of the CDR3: TGTGCCAGCAGACCATCCGCAGGGTTGAGTGGCTACACCTTC. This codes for CASRPSAGLSGYTF.

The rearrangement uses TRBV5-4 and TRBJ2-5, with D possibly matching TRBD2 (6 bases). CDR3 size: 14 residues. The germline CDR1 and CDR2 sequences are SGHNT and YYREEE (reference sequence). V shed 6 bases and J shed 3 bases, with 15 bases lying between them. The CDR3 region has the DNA TGTGCCAGCACCCCCCACGGGGGAAAAGAGACCCAGTACTTC. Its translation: CASTPHGGKETQYF.

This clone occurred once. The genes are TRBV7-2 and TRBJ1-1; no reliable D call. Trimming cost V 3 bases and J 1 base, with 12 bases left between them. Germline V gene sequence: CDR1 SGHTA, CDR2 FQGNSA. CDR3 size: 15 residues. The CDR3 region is CASSLGRPQNTEAFF. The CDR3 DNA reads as TGTGCCAGCAGCTTGGGGAGGCCCCAGAACACTGAAGCTTTCTTT.

In nucleotides, the CDR3 is TGTGCCAGCTCACTATCAATAGCAGGGGCCACAACTGAAGCTTTCTTT. It is translated as CASSLSIAGATTEAFF. The rearrangement uses TRBV18 and TRBJ1-1, with D possibly matching TRBD1 (6 bases). Germline CDR1 and CDR2: KGHSH and LQKENI. The CDR3 is made up of 16 amino acids. V lost 4 bases and J lost 5, with 20 bases in between. Supplemented by reference TRBV18 and TRBJ1-1, the full variable domain reads NAGVMQNPRHLVRRRGQEARLRCSPMKGHSHVYWYRQLPEEGLKFMVYLQKENIIDESGMPKERFSAEFPKEGPSILRIQQVVRGDSAAYFCASSLSIAGATTEAFFGQGTRLTVV.

CDR3 coding DNA: TGTGCCAGCAGCGTAGCGGCTTATAGCACAGATACGCAGTATTTT. Translating it yields CASSVAAYSTDTQYF. The chain recombines TRBV9 with TRBJ2-3; no firm D call. V lost 0 bases, J lost 0 bases, and 8 bases lay in between. Germline values: CDR1 SGDLS, CDR2 YYNGEE. The CDR3 extends over 15 amino acids.

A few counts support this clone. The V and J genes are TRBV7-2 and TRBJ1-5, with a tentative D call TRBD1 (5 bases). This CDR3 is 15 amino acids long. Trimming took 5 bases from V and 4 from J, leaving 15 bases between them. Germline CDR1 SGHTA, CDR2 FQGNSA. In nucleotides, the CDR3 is TGTGCCAGCAGCCAGTGGGGGGGAACGAATCAGCCCCAGCATTTT. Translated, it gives CASSQWGGTNQPQHF.

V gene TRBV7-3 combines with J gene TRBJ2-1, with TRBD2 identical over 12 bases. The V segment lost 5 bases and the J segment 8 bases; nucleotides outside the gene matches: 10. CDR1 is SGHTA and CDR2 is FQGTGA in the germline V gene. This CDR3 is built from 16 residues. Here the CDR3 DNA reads TGTGCCAGCAGCCAACAAAGACTAGCGGGAGTCCATGAGCAGTTCTTC. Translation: CASSQQRLAGVHEQFF.

CDR3 amino acids: CASSFIVGDEQFF. The CDR3 DNA is TGTGCCAGCAGCTTTATAGTCGGGGATGAGCAGTTCTTC. The rearrangement links TRBV7-9 to TRBJ2-1; a possible D gene is TRBD2 (5 bases). Germline V gives CDR1 SEHNR, CDR2 FQNEAQ (reference sequence). There are 13 residues in the CDR3. Trimming took off 3 bases at V and 8 bases at J, with 11 bases between the two ends.

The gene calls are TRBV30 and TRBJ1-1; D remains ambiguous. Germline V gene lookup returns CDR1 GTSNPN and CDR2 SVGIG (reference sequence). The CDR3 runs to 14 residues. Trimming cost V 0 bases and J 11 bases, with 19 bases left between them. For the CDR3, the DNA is TGTGCCTGGAGTGTACGGGTAGATTCTGCTCTGGCTTTCTTT. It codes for CAWSVRVDSALAFF.

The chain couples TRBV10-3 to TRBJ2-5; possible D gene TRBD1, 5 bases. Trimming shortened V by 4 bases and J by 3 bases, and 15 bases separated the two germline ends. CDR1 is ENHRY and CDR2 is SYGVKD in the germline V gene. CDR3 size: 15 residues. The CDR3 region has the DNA TGTGCCATCAGTGGATCTGTGGACACTAAAGAGACCCAGTACTTC. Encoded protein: CAISGSVDTKETQYF.

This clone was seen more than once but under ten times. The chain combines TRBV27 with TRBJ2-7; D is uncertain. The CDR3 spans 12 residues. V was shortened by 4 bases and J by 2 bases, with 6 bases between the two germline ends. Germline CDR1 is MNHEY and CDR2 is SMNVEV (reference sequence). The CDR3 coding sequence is TGTGCCAGCAGTTCCCGGACCTACGAGCAGTACTTC. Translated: CASSSRTYEQYF.

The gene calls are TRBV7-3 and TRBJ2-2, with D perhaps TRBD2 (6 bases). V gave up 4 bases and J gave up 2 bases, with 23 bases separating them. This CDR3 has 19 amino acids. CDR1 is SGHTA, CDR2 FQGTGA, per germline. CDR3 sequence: CASSYTLAIGGLNTGELFF. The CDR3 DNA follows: TGTGCCAGCAGCTATACACTAGCAATAGGAGGCTTAAACACCGGGGAGCTGTTTTTT.

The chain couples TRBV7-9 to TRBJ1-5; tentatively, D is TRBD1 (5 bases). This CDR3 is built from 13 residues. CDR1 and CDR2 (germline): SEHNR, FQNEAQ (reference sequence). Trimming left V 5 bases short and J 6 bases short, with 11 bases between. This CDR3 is CASSNGASQPQHF. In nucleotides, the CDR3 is TGTGCCAGCAGCAATGGGGCCTCTCAGCCCCAGCATTTT.

As DNA, the CDR3 is TGTGCCAGCAGCCCCGGGACTACAACAACAGATACGCAGTATTTT. Protein product: CASSPGTTTTDTQYF. V is TRBV6-5 and J is TRBJ2-3, with 7 nucleotides matching TRBD2. Germline V gene sequence: CDR1 MNHEY, CDR2 SVGAGI. V dropped 6 bases and J dropped 3; count of bases not matched to a gene: 9. The CDR3 contains 15 residues.

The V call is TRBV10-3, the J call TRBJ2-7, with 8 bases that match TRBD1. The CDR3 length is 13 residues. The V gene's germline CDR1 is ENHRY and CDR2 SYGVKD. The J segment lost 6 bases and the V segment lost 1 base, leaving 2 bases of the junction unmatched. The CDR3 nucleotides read TGTGCCATCAGTGAGTTGACAGGGGTCGAGCAGTACTTC. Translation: CAISELTGVEQYF.

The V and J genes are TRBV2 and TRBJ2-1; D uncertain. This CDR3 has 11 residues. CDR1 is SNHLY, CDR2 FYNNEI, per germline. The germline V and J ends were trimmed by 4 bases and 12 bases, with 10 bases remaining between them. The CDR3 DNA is TGTGCCAGCAGTGTAAGAGGATCGCAGTTCTTC. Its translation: CASSVRGSQFF.

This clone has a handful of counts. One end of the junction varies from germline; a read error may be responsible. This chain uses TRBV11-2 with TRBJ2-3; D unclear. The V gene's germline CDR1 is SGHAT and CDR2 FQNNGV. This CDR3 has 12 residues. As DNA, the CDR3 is TGTGCCAGCAGCTTAGACTGGGGTAACGAATCTTTT. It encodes CASSLDWGNESF.

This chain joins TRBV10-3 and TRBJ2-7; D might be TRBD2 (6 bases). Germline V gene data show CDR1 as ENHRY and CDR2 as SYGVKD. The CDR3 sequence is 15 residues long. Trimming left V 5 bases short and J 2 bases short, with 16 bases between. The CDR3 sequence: CAISPGAGTAYEQYF. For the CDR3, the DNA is TGTGCCATCAGTCCCGGTGCGGGGACTGCCTACGAGCAGTACTTC.

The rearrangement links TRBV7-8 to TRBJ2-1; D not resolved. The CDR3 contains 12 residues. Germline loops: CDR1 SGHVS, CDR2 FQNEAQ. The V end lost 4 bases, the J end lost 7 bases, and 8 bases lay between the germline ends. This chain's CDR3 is CASSSRVNEQFF. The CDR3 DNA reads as TGTGCCAGCAGCTCAAGGGTGAATGAGCAGTTCTTC.

This chain's CDR3 is CASSQLAGGSDTQYF. DNA of the CDR3: TGTGCCAGCAGCCAACTAGCGGGAGGGTCAGATACGCAGTATTTT. V and J are TRBV14 and TRBJ2-3, with 12 bases that match TRBD2. CDR1 and CDR2 from the germline V gene are SGHDN and FVKESK. The J segment lost 4 bases and the V segment lost 2 bases, leaving 1 base of the junction unmatched. The length of the CDR3 is 15 residues.

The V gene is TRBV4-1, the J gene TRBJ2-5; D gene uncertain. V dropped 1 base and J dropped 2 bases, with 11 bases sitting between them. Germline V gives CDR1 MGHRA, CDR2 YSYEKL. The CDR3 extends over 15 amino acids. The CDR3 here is CASSQGARIQETQYF. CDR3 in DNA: TGCGCCAGCAGCCAAGGGGCCAGGATACAAGAGACCCAGTACTTC.

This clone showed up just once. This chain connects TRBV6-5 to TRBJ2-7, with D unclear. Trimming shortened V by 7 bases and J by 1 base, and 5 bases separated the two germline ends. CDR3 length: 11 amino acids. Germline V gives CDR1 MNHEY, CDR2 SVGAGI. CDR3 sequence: CASTGSYEQYF. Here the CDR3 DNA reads TGTGCCAGCACTGGTTCCTACGAGCAGTACTTC.

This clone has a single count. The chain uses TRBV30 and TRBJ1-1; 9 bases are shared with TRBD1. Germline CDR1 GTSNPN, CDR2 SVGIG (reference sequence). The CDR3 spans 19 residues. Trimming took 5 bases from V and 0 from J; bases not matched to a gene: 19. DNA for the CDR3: TGTGCCTGGGGACCGGGACAGGGCGTCCTTTTGACCATGAACACTGAAGCTTTCTTT. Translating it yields CAWGPGQGVLLTMNTEAFF.

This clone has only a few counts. The CDR3 spells CASSLVTGNYGYTF. For the CDR3, the DNA is TGTGCCAGCAGCTTGGTGACAGGGAACTATGGCTACACCTTC. The chain recombines TRBV5-4 with TRBJ1-2; 7 positions agree with TRBD1. The CDR3 sequence is 14 residues long. Trimming cost V 0 bases and J 2 bases; bases outside gene matches: 1. Germline CDR1 reads SGHNT; CDR2 reads YYREEE (reference sequence).